This T cell receptor beta chain was recorded in a study of type 1 regulatory T cells. Study at large: T-allo10 is an in vitro-generated, Tr1-enriched CD4 T cell product specific for alloantigen. Broader study findings: Compared with non-type 1 regulatory T cells, type 1 regulatory T cells showed a more restricted TCR repertoire.

Concerning this clonotype: Antigen: not known.

TCRdb re-derived calls from the reads in MiXCR, one entry per CDR3 protein. Of fewer than 80,000 distinct CDR3 sequences in the sample, less than 25% were seen once. V trimming: 6 bases; J trimming: 5 bases; junction bases outside the gene matches: 14. Per the germline V gene, CDR1 is SQVTM and CDR2 is ANQGSEA. The CDR3 is 15 amino acids. The sequencing input was cultured type 1 regulatory T (Tr1) cells, either the whole culture or a sorted fraction (not recorded which). V and J are TRBV29-1 and TRBJ2-5, with TRBD1 identical over 8 bases. The TCR comes from a human donor in good health. The CDR3 here is CSVLGRQGAGETQYF. CDR3 nucleotide sequence: TGCAGCGTCTTGGGCCGGCAGGGGGCCGGGGAGACCCAGTACTTC.